A single sample gave rise to the 29 T cell receptor beta chains below, sequenced in a study of shared clonotypes between healthy human individuals. This table comes from immunoSEQ multiplex PCR, and its TCRdb copy is limited to in-frame clones, with some not included. The sample has about 480,000 clones; 79% are singletons. Source material: PBMCs. The receptors derive from a woman aged 35 to 49 in good health. Some clones in this sample may be carry-over from other donors' samples.

Here the CDR3 reads CASSLAAGDVGNTIYF. The DNA of the CDR3 is TGCGCCAGCAGCTTGGCGGCGGGGGATGTTGGAAACACCATATATTTT. The chain uses TRBV5-1 and TRBJ1-3; possibly TRBD1 for D (5 bases). Trimming took off 0 bases at V and 3 bases at J, with 13 bases between the two ends. The CDR3 totals 16 residues. Germline CDR1 is SGHRS and CDR2 is YFSETQ.

Turning to this clone: The junction does not match germline at one end; this may be a read error. The chain is built from TRBV2 and TRBJ2-7; D may be TRBD1 or TRBD2 (5 bases each). CDR3 length: 14 amino acids. In germline, CDR1 is SNHLY, CDR2 FYNNEI. The CDR3 loop is CASREGTISYEQYF. The CDR3 DNA reads TGTGCCAGCAGGGAAGGGACGATCTCCTACGAGCAGTACTTC.

This clone was observed a handful of times. The chain couples TRBV10-2 to TRBJ1-1; 7 bases align to TRBD1. J gave up 4 bases and V 6 bases, and 5 bases lay outside the gene matches. CDR1 is WSHSY, CDR2 SAAADI, per germline. The CDR3 sequence is 13 residues long. CDR3: CASRSSGGTEAFF. CDR3 in DNA: TGCGCCAGCAGGTCATCAGGGGGCACTGAAGCTTTCTTT.

The chain couples TRBV19 to TRBJ2-7; 9 bases line up with TRBD2. This CDR3 comprises 16 residues. After removal of 6 bases from V and 3 bases from J, the junction contained 12 bases not matched to a gene. From germline, CDR1 is LNHDA and CDR2 SQIVND (reference sequence). Written as DNA, the CDR3 is TGTGCCAGTAGCCCGGCTGGAGCGGGAGGTTACTACGAGCAGTACTTC. Translation: CASSPAGAGGYYEQYF.

Remarks on this clone: Distinct nucleotide sequences in the sample also encode this CDR3. This sequence joins TRBV5-1 and TRBJ2-5, with 11 bases fitting TRBD2. The CDR3 is 14 amino acids. V lost 7 bases, J lost 1 base, and 3 bases stayed unmatched. Germline V CDR1 and CDR2: SGHRS, YFSETQ. The CDR3 reads CASGGTSGQETQYF. In DNA form, the CDR3 reads TGCGCCAGCGGAGGGACTAGCGGCCAAGAGACCCAGTACTTC.

CDR3 sequence (DNA): TGTGCCAGCAAGACAGGGTCGGGGGAGCAGTACTTC. Translated: CASKTGSGEQYF. V gene TRBV18 combines with J gene TRBJ2-7, with TRBD1 matching 7 bases. Germline CDR1 and CDR2: KGHSH and LQKENI. The V and J ends lost 8 bases and 7 bases, in that order; junction bases with no gene match: 8. The CDR3 has 12 amino acids.

This clone was detected only once. This specimen includes other DNA sequences encoding the same CDR3. The chain couples TRBV7-2 to TRBJ2-2; 7 positions agree with TRBD1. The CDR3 runs to 16 residues. Germline values: CDR1 SGHTA, CDR2 FQGNSA. V lost 0 bases and J lost 0; bases outside the gene matches: 1. CDR3 region: CASSLAGGTNTGELFF. The CDR3, as DNA: TGTGCCAGCAGCTTAGCAGGGGGCACGAACACCGGGGAGCTGTTTTTT.

This chain connects TRBV25-1 to TRBJ2-1; no firm D call. The germline V gene has CDR1 MGHDK and CDR2 SYGVNS. The CDR3 is made up of 16 amino acids. V lost 1 base, J lost 0 bases, and 10 bases lay in between. CDR3 region: CASSEWVGNSYNEQFF. The CDR3 bases are TGTGCCAGCAGTGAATGGGTGGGTAACTCCTACAATGAGCAGTTCTTC.

In this sample, this clone turned up many times. The chain combines TRBV28 with TRBJ1-1; D unresolved. CDR3 length: 16 residues. Germline lookup yields CDR1 MDHEN and CDR2 SYDVKM. V lost 4 bases to trimming and J lost 7 bases, with 22 bases between them. In DNA form, the CDR3 reads TGTGCCAGCAGTTCATATTCCCGAGACATTCTCGGTGAAGCTTTCTTT. Its translation: CASSSYSRDILGEAFF.

The rearrangement uses TRBV11-2 and TRBJ2-7; 10 nucleotides match TRBD2. The germline V gene has CDR1 SGHAT and CDR2 FQNNGV. The CDR3 extends over 16 amino acids. The V segment lost 2 bases and the J segment 4 bases; nucleotides outside the gene matches: 8. The DNA of the CDR3 is TGTGCCAGCAGCTTATTCCGAGCGGGAGGGCCATACGAGCAGTACTTC. Encoded protein: CASSLFRAGGPYEQYF.

The table lists this clone with a count of one. The chain has TRBV5-8 and TRBJ2-4, with 7 bases matching TRBD2. The CDR3 contains 14 residues. CDR1 is SGHTS and CDR2 is YDEGEE in the germline V gene. After removal of 5 bases from V and 5 bases from J, the junction contained 7 bases not matched to a gene. CDR3 residues: CASRPRGVENIQYF. The CDR3 nucleotides read TGTGCCAGCAGACCTCGGGGGGTCGAAAACATTCAGTACTTC.

This clone appeared a single time. This chain uses TRBV11-2 with TRBJ2-7; TRBD2 aligns across 14 bases. Germline V gene lookup returns CDR1 SGHAT and CDR2 FQNNGV. J gave up 4 bases and V 8 bases, and 7 bases lay outside the gene matches. This CDR3 contains 15 residues. The CDR3 region has the DNA TGTGCCAGCGGAGGGACTAGCGGGAGAACGTACGAGCAGTACTTC. This sequence encodes CASGGTSGRTYEQYF.

The chain combines TRBV28 with TRBJ2-4; D uncertain. The germline V and J ends were trimmed by 2 bases and 6 bases, with 14 bases remaining between them. The length of the CDR3 is 15 residues. The germline V gene encodes CDR1 MDHEN and CDR2 SYDVKM. CDR3 region: CASSLTPPSVNIQYF. Here the CDR3 DNA reads TGTGCCAGCAGTTTAACCCCACCATCGGTAAACATTCAGTACTTC.

This clone was seen once. V and J are TRBV28 and TRBJ1-5; D may be TRBD1 (5 bases). The V end lost 2 bases, the J end lost 7 bases, and 12 bases lay between the germline ends. The CDR3 loop spans 14 amino acids. Per the germline V gene, CDR1 is MDHEN and CDR2 is SYDVKM. The chain's CDR3 is CASSLQGHRQPQHF. CDR3 in DNA: TGTGCCAGCAGTTTACAGGGTCATCGGCAGCCCCAGCATTTT.

J is TRBJ2-7 and V is TRBV5-4; 9 bases map to TRBD1. V was pared by 0 bases and J by 6 bases, with 7 bases of the junction left unmatched. Germline V CDR1 and CDR2: SGHNT, YYREEE (reference sequence). CDR3 length: 15 residues. CDR3 residues: CASSLGGTGRFEQYF. CDR3 in DNA: TGTGCCAGCAGCTTGGGGGGGACAGGGAGGTTCGAGCAGTACTTC. Complete variable domain (other parts from reference TRBV5-4 and TRBJ2-7): ETGVTQSPTHLIKTRGQQVTLRCSSQSGHNTVSWYQQALGQGPQFIFQYYREEENGRGNFPPRFSGLQFPNYSSELNVNALELDDSALYLCASSLGGTGRFEQYFGPGTRLTVT.

The chain carries TRBV2 and TRBJ2-3; possible D gene TRBD1, 6 bases. The V end was cut by 5 bases, the J end by 3 bases, with 9 bases between. Germline-derived CDR1 and CDR2 are SNHLY and FYNNEI. The length of the CDR3 is 13 residues. The CDR3 coding sequence is TGTGCCAGCAGTCCACAGGGAACAGATACGCAGTATTTT. Encoded protein: CASSPQGTDTQYF.

The V and J genes are TRBV30 and TRBJ2-3, with a weak D call TRBD2 (6 bases). In germline, CDR1 is GTSNPN, CDR2 SVGIG (reference sequence). This CDR3 has 13 residues. V lost 4 bases and J 2 bases, leaving 10 bases between the germline ends. The CDR3 protein is CAWIPGVTDTQYF. The CDR3 DNA is TGTGCCTGGATCCCGGGGGTCACAGATACGCAGTATTTT.

This clone was counted between two and nine times. The V call is TRBV7-9, the J call TRBJ2-1, with D possibly being TRBD1 or TRBD2 (5 bases each). The CDR3 length is 14 residues. V lost 5 bases, J lost 5 bases, and 13 bases lay in between. CDR1 and CDR2 from the germline V gene are SEHNR and FQNEAQ (reference sequence). For the CDR3, the DNA is TGTGCCAGCAGCCTGCCCGGGACCCACAATGAGCAGTTCTTC. Its translation: CASSLPGTHNEQFF.

The chain is built from TRBV9 and TRBJ2-3; D gene unclear. This CDR3 spans 13 amino acids. The germline V and J ends were trimmed by 0 bases and 2 bases, with 4 bases remaining between them. The germline gives CDR1 SGDLS, CDR2 YYNGEE. CDR3 residues: CASSVDHTDTQYF. For the CDR3, the DNA is TGTGCCAGCAGCGTAGACCACACAGATACGCAGTATTTT.

The chain carries TRBV27 and TRBJ2-1, with D possibly being TRBD2 (5 bases). CDR3 length: 13 amino acids. Germline CDR1 is MNHEY and CDR2 is SMNVEV (reference sequence). The V and J ends lost 5 bases and 4 bases respectively, with 9 bases between them. The CDR3 bases are TGTGCCAGCAGTCTCGAGGGTTACAATGAGCAGTTCTTC. This sequence encodes CASSLEGYNEQFF.

This clone came up a few times. The chain recombines TRBV27 with TRBJ2-1, with 7 bases aligning to TRBD2. The CDR3 contains 14 residues. The V and J ends lost 6 bases and 2 bases, in that order; junction bases with no gene match: 4. Germline V CDR1 and CDR2: MNHEY, SMNVEV (reference sequence). The CDR3 nucleotides read TGTGCCAGCAGCATGACTAGCCCCTACAATGAGCAGTTCTTC. Amino acid sequence: CASSMTSPYNEQFF.

This clone was seen once. This chain joins TRBV30 and TRBJ2-3, with 8 bases lining up with TRBD1. CDR3 length: 16 amino acids. CDR1 is GTSNPN, CDR2 SVGIG, per germline (reference sequence). V shed 5 bases, J shed 6 bases, and the junction held 16 bases outside the gene matches. This CDR3 is CAWAQGATSVVDTQYF. For the CDR3, the DNA is TGTGCCTGGGCTCAGGGGGCGACCTCGGTCGTGGATACGCAGTATTTT.

This chain uses TRBV2 with TRBJ2-1; no definite D call. CDR3 length: 11 amino acids. V was cut by 4 bases and J by 8 bases, with 6 bases left in between. CDR1 is SNHLY, CDR2 FYNNEI, per germline. DNA of the CDR3: TGTGCCAGCAGTGTAGCCCATGAGCAGTTCTTC. It specifies CASSVAHEQFF.

The J gene is TRBJ1-3, the V gene TRBV2; D perhaps matches TRBD1 (5 bases). Trimming took 4 bases from V and 3 from J, leaving 10 bases between them. The germline gives CDR1 SNHLY, CDR2 FYNNEI. The CDR3 length is 14 residues. CDR3 in amino acids: CASSASGVGNTIYF. As DNA, the CDR3 is TGTGCCAGCAGTGCCTCGGGGGTTGGAAACACCATATATTTT.

The chain joins TRBV6-5 to TRBJ1-1; no firm D call. V was shortened by 2 bases and J by 4 bases, with 8 bases between the two germline ends. The CDR3 covers 13 residues. CDR1 MNHEY and CDR2 SVGAGI come from the germline V gene. This CDR3 reads CASSYQRSTEAFF. CDR3 DNA: TGTGCCAGCAGTTACCAGAGGTCCACTGAAGCTTTCTTT.

The DNA for the CDR3 is TGTGCCAGCAGTGAATCCCCCTCCTACGAGCAGTACTTC. Its translation is CASSESPSYEQYF. This rearrangement joins TRBV25-1 to TRBJ2-7; no clear D gene. Trimming left V 1 base short and J 0 bases short, with 4 bases between. CDR1 MGHDK and CDR2 SYGVNS come from the germline V gene. CDR3 length: 13 amino acids.

This chain links TRBV29-1 with TRBJ2-1; the D is unclear. The germline V gene has CDR1 SQVTM and CDR2 ANQGSEA. V lost 3 bases and J lost 8, with 17 bases in between. This CDR3 region has 14 residues. The CDR3: CSVDSPGAGDEQFF. The CDR3 bases are TGCAGCGTTGACTCCCCAGGAGCAGGCGATGAGCAGTTCTTC.

V gene TRBV25-1 combines with J gene TRBJ1-1; D unclear. With 1 base removed from V and 3 bases from J, the gap between germline ends came to 6 bases. The CDR3 runs 13 residues. Per germline, CDR1 MGHDK and CDR2 SYGVNS. In DNA, the CDR3 is TGTGCCAGCAGTGAATTTAGGGACACTGAAGCTTTCTTT. Amino acid sequence: CASSEFRDTEAFF.

In its sample, this clone was seen a few times. The chain links TRBV28 to TRBJ2-1; 9 bases are shared with TRBD2. The CDR3 has 15 amino acids. Germline V lookup: CDR1 MDHEN, CDR2 SYDVKM. Losses at the gene ends were 1 base for V and 7 bases for J; bases not matched to a gene: 5. The CDR3 protein is CASSLSGSGSNEQFF. CDR3 coding DNA: TGTGCCAGCAGTTTATCGGGTAGCGGGAGTAATGAGCAGTTCTTC.